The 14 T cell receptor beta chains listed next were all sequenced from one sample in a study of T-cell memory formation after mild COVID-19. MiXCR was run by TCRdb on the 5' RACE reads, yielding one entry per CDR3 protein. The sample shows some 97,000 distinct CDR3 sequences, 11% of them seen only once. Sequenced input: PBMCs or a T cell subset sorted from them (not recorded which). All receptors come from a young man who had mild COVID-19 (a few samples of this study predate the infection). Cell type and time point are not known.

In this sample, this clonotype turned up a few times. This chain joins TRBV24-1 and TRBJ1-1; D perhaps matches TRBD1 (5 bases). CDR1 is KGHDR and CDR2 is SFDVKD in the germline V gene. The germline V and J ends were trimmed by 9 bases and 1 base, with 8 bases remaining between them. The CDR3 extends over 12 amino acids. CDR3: CATPRGNTEAFF. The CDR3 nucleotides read TGTGCCACCCCAAGGGGGAACACTGAAGCTTTCTTT.

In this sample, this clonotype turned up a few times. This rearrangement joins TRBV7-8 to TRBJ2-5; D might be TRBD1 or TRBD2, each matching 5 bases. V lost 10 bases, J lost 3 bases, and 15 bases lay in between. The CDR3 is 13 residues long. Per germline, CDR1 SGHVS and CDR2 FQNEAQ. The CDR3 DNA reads TGTGCCACCACTCTCGGGGCGAAAGAGACCCAGTACTTC. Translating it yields CATTLGAKETQYF.

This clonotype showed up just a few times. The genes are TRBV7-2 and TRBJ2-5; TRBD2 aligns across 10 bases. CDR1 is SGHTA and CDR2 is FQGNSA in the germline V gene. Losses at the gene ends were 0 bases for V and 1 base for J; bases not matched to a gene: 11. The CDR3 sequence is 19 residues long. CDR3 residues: CASSLAPRASGGVQETQYF. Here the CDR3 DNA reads TGTGCCAGCAGCTTAGCGCCTCGGGCTAGCGGGGGTGTCCAAGAGACCCAGTACTTC.

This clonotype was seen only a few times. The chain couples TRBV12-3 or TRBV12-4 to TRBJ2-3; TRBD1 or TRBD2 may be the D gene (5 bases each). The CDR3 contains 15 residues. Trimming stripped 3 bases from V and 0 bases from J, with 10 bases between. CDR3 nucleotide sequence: TGTGCCAGCAGTTTGGGGGTCTCTAGCACAGATACGCAGTATTTT. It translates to CASSLGVSSTDTQYF.

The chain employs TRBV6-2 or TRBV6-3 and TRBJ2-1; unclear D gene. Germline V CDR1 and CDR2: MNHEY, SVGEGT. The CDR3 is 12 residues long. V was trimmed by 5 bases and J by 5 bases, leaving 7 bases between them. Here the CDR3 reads CASSPADNEQFF. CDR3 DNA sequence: TGTGCCAGCAGTCCCGCAGACAATGAGCAGTTCTTC.

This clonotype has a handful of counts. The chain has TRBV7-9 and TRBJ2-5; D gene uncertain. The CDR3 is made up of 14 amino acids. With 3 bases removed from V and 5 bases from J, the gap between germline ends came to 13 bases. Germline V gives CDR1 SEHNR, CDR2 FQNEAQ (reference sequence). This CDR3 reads CASSFLNQHETQYF. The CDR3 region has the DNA TGTGCCAGCAGCTTCCTTAACCAGCACGAGACCCAGTACTTC.

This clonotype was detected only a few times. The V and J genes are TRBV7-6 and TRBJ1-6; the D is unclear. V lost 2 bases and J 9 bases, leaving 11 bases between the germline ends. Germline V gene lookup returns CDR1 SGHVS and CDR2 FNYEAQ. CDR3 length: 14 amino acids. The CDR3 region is CASSLSGEGSPLHF. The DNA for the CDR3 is TGTGCCAGCAGCTTAAGTGGAGAGGGTTCACCCCTCCACTTT.

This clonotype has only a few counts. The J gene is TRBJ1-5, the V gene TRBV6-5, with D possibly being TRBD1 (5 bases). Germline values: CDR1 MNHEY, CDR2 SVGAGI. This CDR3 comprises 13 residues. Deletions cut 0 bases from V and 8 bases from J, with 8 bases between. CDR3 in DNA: TGTGCCAGCAGTTACTCAGCGGGGGAGCCCCAGCATTTT. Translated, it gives CASSYSAGEPQHF.

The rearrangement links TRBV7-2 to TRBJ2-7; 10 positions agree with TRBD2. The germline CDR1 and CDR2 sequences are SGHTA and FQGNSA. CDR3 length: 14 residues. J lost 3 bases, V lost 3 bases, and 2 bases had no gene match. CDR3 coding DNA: TGTGCCAGCAGCTTTAGCGGGGGGTACTACGAGCAGTACGTC. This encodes CASSFSGGYYEQYV.

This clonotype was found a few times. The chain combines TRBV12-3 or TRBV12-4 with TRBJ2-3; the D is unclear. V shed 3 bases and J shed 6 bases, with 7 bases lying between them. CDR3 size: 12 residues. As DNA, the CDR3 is TGTGCCAGCAGTTTCCCGGCGGATACGCAGTATTTT. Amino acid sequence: CASSFPADTQYF.

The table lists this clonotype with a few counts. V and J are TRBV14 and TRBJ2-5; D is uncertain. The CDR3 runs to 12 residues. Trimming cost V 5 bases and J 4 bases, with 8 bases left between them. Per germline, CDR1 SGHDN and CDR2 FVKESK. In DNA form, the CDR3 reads TGTGCCAGCAGCGAGTACTTAGAGACCCAGTACTTC. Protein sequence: CASSEYLETQYF.

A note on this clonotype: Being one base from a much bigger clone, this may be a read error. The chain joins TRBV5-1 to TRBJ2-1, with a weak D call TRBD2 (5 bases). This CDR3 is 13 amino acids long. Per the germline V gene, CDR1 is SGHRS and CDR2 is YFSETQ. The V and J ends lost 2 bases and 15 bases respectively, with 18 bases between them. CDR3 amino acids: CASSFRDFGQAFF. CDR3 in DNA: TGCGCCAGCAGCTTTCGGGATTTTGGGCAAGCGTTCTTC.

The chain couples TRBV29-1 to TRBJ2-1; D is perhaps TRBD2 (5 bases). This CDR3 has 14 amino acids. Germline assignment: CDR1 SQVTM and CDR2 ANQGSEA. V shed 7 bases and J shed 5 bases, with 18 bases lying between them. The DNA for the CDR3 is TGCAGCGCTGGTGCGGGCGTTTTTGACAATGAGCAGTTCTTC. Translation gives CSAGAGVFDNEQFF.

CDR3 protein: CASSSPLGVEDTQYF. In DNA form, the CDR3 reads TGTGCCAGCAGCTCCCCGTTAGGTGTGGAGGATACGCAGTATTTT. V is TRBV7-2 and J is TRBJ2-3; D not certain. Trimming stripped 4 bases from V and 6 bases from J, with 17 bases between. Germline values: CDR1 SGHTA, CDR2 FQGNSA. The CDR3 is 15 amino acids.